This T cell receptor beta chain was retrieved from a study of blood T cell repertoires in COVID-19. The CDR3 spans 14 residues. Losses at the gene ends were 4 bases for V and 7 bases for J; bases not matched to a gene: 8. CDR1 and CDR2 from the germline V gene are SGDLS and YYNGEE. Sequenced by immunoSEQ multiplex PCR; TCRdb stores in-frame clones only, minus some. The repertoire holds 90,000 to 120,000 clones, with roughly four fifths as singletons. The rearrangement uses TRBV9 and TRBJ1-2; 9 positions agree with TRBD1. This TCR was sampled from a man between 65 and 85 years old with active or convalescent COVID-19. Sequencing was performed on peripheral blood. CDR3 protein: CASSPRDRALGYTF. The CDR3 bases are TGTGCCAGCAGCCCGCGGGACAGGGCGCTTGGCTACACCTTC.